Below, 15 T cell receptor beta chains from the same sample are listed, as sequenced in a study of type 1 regulatory T cells (dated by TCRdb to the early 2020s). Sequenced on an Illumina MiSeq. The raw public data were reprocessed by TCRdb itself: fastp quality trimming at Q25, MiXCR clonotype calling, in-frame beta chains only. CDR3 protein duplicates are merged, each entry listing the most common genes and DNA. The sample records 20,000 to 25,000 distinct CDR3 sequences, approximately 72% of which are singletons. The ten biggest clones cover about 14% of the sample. No antigens are known for them. The sample taken for sequencing was cultured T cells, either the whole culture or a sorted T cell fraction (not recorded which). What the cell subset or site label conveys for this sample: Tr1-enriched cell product generated in vitro against host alloantigens. The origin of the receptors is a human donor in good health.

The chain has TRBV29-1 and TRBJ2-5; D is possibly TRBD1 (7 bases). Germline CDR1 SQVTM, CDR2 ANQGSEA. V lost 5 bases, J lost 1 base, and 17 bases lay in between. This CDR3 is 15 amino acids long. CDR3 nucleotides: TGCAGCGTTCGGGGGACAGAAACACTCCAAGAGACCCAGTACTTC. It is translated as CSVRGTETLQETQYF.

The V gene is TRBV10-3, the J gene TRBJ1-1; the D gene is possibly TRBD1 (5 bases). Germline assignment: CDR1 ENHRY and CDR2 SYGVKD. Deletions cut 5 bases from V and 0 bases from J, with 16 bases between. CDR3 length: 16 amino acids. The CDR3 nucleotides read TGTGCCATCAGTCGACAGACGAAGGGTATGAACACTGAAGCTTTCTTT. The encoded protein is CAISRQTKGMNTEAFF.

The chain has TRBV12-3 or TRBV12-4 and TRBJ2-7; 8 bases agree with TRBD2. This CDR3 is 13 amino acids long. With V trimmed by 5 bases and J by 3 bases, 3 bases remained unmatched. CDR3 in amino acids: CASSTTSGYEQYF. The CDR3 DNA sequence: TGTGCCAGCAGTACCACTAGCGGCTACGAGCAGTACTTC.

V is TRBV15 and J is TRBJ2-1; 8 bases map to TRBD1. The junction had 1 base not matched to a gene; V was cut back by 3 bases and J by 0 bases. Germline values: CDR1 LNHNV, CDR2 YYDKDF (reference sequence). This CDR3 region has 15 residues. The CDR3 reads CATSRGQDSYNEQFF. The CDR3 DNA sequence: TGTGCCACCAGCAGGGGACAGGACTCCTACAATGAGCAGTTCTTC. Full variable domain (remainder filled in from reference TRBV15 and TRBJ2-1): DAMVIQNPRYQVTQFGKPVTLSCSQTLNHNVMYWYQQKSSQAPKLLFHYYDKDFNNEADTPDNFQSRRPNTSFCFLDIRSPGLGDTAMYLCATSRGQDSYNEQFFGPGTRLTVL.

This clonotype was counted a few times. The chain is built from TRBV11-3 and TRBJ2-5, with 8 bases lining up with TRBD2. Germline V gives CDR1 SGHNT, CDR2 YENEEA. The CDR3 has 20 amino acids. Trimming removed 3 bases from V and 0 bases from J; junction bases left unmatched: 18. CDR3 sequence (DNA): TGTGCCAGCAGCTTCCCTCCCTCCCTCTACGGGGGGGATTACCAAGAGACCCAGTACTTC. It codes for CASSFPPSLYGGDYQETQYF.

This rearrangement joins TRBV24-1 to TRBJ1-2; possible D gene TRBD1, 5 bases. The V end lost 3 bases, the J end lost 4 bases, and 11 bases lay between the germline ends. CDR3 length: 14 amino acids. Germline V gene data show CDR1 as KGHDR and CDR2 as SFDVKD. The CDR3: CATSDPTGVYGYTF. The CDR3 region has the DNA TGTGCCACCAGTGATCCCACAGGAGTCTATGGCTACACCTTC.

The rearrangement links TRBV12-3 or TRBV12-4 to TRBJ1-6; D is ambiguous. The CDR3 extends over 15 amino acids. V lost 6 bases and J 7 bases, leaving 16 bases between the germline ends. The CDR3 loop is CASRLLRGGNSPLHF. In DNA, the CDR3 is TGTGCCAGCAGGTTACTACGGGGAGGAAATTCACCCCTCCACTTT.

A few counts support this clonotype. The chain carries TRBV18 and TRBJ2-4; perhaps TRBD2 as D (5 bases). From germline, CDR1 is KGHSH and CDR2 LQKENI. The CDR3 has 16 amino acids. Trimming pared 3 bases from V and 6 bases from J, leaving 18 bases between. CDR3 sequence: CASSPPRGRATNIQYF. The DNA for the CDR3 is TGTGCCAGCTCACCCCCCCGGGGTCGGGCGACAAACATTCAGTACTTC.

V is TRBV5-6 and J is TRBJ2-1; weak D call: TRBD2 (5 bases). The CDR3 contains 14 residues. V was shortened by 5 bases and J by 5 bases, with 14 bases between the two germline ends. Germline V CDR1 and CDR2: SGHDT, YYEEEE. The CDR3 DNA sequence: TGTGCCAGCAGGCGGACGGACTGGGACAATGAGCAGTTCTTC. Translation gives CASRRTDWDNEQFF.

The CDR3 reads CASSRTGGGGYEQYF. In DNA, the CDR3 is TGTGCCAGCAGTAGAACAGGGGGCGGAGGCTACGAGCAGTACTTC. The chain has TRBV12-3 or TRBV12-4 and TRBJ2-7; the match to TRBD1 covers 9 bases. Losses at the gene ends were 5 bases for V and 3 bases for J; bases not matched to a gene: 8. The CDR3 has 15 amino acids.

This chain links TRBV12-3 or TRBV12-4 with TRBJ2-7; D possibly corresponds to TRBD1 (6 bases). The V and J ends lost 0 bases and 2 bases respectively, with 11 bases between them. The CDR3 is made up of 15 amino acids. The CDR3: CASSLAQSGAYEQYF. DNA for the CDR3: TGTGCCAGCAGTTTAGCGCAGTCAGGGGCCTACGAGCAGTACTTC.

This chain uses TRBV5-1 with TRBJ2-1, with a possible D match to TRBD2 (6 bases). The CDR3 has 14 amino acids. Germline V gene sequence: CDR1 SGHRS, CDR2 YFSETQ. With 0 bases removed from V and 9 bases from J, the gap between germline ends came to 13 bases. CDR3 loop: CASSLVGEVSEQFF. For the CDR3, the DNA is TGCGCCAGCAGCTTGGTTGGGGAGGTGTCTGAGCAGTTCTTC.

This CDR3 is CASSTHLGGGPWNEQFF. CDR3 sequence (DNA): TGTGCCAGTAGTACCCATTTGGGCGGGGGCCCTTGGAATGAGCAGTTCTTC. This chain links TRBV19 with TRBJ2-1, with D possibly TRBD2 on 7 matching bases. The CDR3 covers 17 residues. The V gene lost 4 bases and the J gene lost 7 bases, with 23 bases spanning the gap. Germline CDR1 is LNHDA and CDR2 is SQIVND (reference sequence).

The genes are TRBV20-1 and TRBJ2-7, with D maybe TRBD1 (7 bases). The CDR3 totals 14 residues. Per the germline V gene, CDR1 is DFQATT and CDR2 is SNEGSKA (reference sequence). V lost 6 bases, J lost 6 bases, and 21 bases lay in between. As DNA, the CDR3 is TGCAGTGCCGTAGACTTCAGGGGGGCTCGCGAGCAGTACTTC. Translated, it gives CSAVDFRGAREQYF.

The genes are TRBV30 and TRBJ2-5, with 7 bases fitting TRBD2. Trimming at V came to 2 bases and at J to 4 bases, leaving 4 bases not matched to a gene. Germline V gene sequence: CDR1 GTSNPN, CDR2 SVGIG (reference sequence). This CDR3 has 13 amino acids. The CDR3 loop is CAWSTIAGETQYF. CDR3 coding DNA: TGTGCCTGGAGTACAATAGCGGGAGAGACCCAGTACTTC.